The entry below gives a single T cell receptor beta chain sequence along with its context. Its matching antigen is unknown. PCR primers comprised 60 Vbeta and 13 Jbeta primers. Using immunoSEQ multiplex PCR, the repertoire was profiled, and TCRdb retains in-frame clones only, with some absent. The sample contains 100,000 to 150,000 clones, roughly 80% of which appear only once. CDR1 and CDR2 from the germline V gene are ENHRY and SYGVKD. The CDR3 loop spans 13 amino acids. Trimming removed 6 bases from V and 3 bases from J, with 10 bases in between. This sample is drawn from a study of cytomegalovirus exposure and HLA in healthy donors. Broader study findings: The CMV antigen specificity of a few CMV-associated chains was confirmed through in vitro analysis.

The sequence derives from a middle-aged woman in good health and CMV-seronegative. The V gene is TRBV10-3, the J gene TRBJ2-3; D remains ambiguous. The sequenced sample consisted of PBMCs. CDR3: CAISLSRTDTQYF. CDR3 sequence (DNA): TGTGCCATCAGCCTCTCCCGTACAGATACGCAGTATTTT.